The 30 T cell receptor beta chains in this list originate from one sample, sequenced in a study of shared clonotypes between healthy human individuals. Produced via immunoSEQ multiplex PCR; TCRdb's table is partial and in-frame only. Seen here are about 2.3 million clones, about 90% observed once, and the top ten hold roughly 0.34%. The material sequenced was naive CD4+ T cells from PBMCs. Specified subset: CD45RA+ positively selected. These receptors were taken from a man younger than 30 in good health. Some clones in this sample may be carry-over from other donors' samples.

The rearrangement uses TRBV7-9 and TRBJ2-5; D is possibly TRBD1 (5 bases). Germline-derived CDR1 and CDR2 are SEHNR and FQNEAQ (reference sequence). V was shortened by 5 bases and J by 2 bases, with 9 bases between the two germline ends. The CDR3 is made up of 13 amino acids. The CDR3 DNA sequence: TGTGCCAGCAGCCCCTCAGGGCAAGAGACCCAGTACTTC. Its protein is CASSPSGQETQYF.

The gene calls are TRBV29-1 and TRBJ2-1, with D uncertain. The CDR3 has 19 residues. Trimming left V 0 bases short and J 0 bases short, with 21 bases between. Germline V CDR1 and CDR2: SQVTM, ANQGSEA. The CDR3 region is CSVEDGRLLGPGSYNEQFF. CDR3 in DNA: TGCAGCGTTGAAGATGGTCGGTTGTTGGGCCCAGGCTCCTACAATGAGCAGTTCTTC.

This chain joins TRBV6-6 and TRBJ2-3, with 11 bases fitting TRBD1. CDR3 length: 15 amino acids. J gave up 4 bases and V 2 bases, and 2 bases lay outside the gene matches. The germline V gene has CDR1 MNHNY and CDR2 SVGAGI (reference sequence). The CDR3 DNA reads as TGTGCCAGCAGTTACCCGGGACAGGGGGCAGATACGCAGTATTTT. Protein: CASSYPGQGADTQYF.

The rearrangement uses TRBV5-4 and TRBJ2-2; 7 bases are a match to TRBD1. Trimming cost V 2 bases and J 1 base; bases outside gene matches: 2. CDR3 length: 15 amino acids. CDR1 and CDR2 from the germline V gene are SGHNT and YYREEE (reference sequence). The CDR3 DNA follows: TGTGCCAGCAGCTTCAGGACAGGGAACACCGGGGAGCTGTTTTTT. Its translation is CASSFRTGNTGELFF.

V usage is TRBV30 and J usage is TRBJ1-4, with TRBD1 matching 9 bases. This CDR3 comprises 15 residues. The germline CDR1 and CDR2 sequences are GTSNPN and SVGIG (reference sequence). Losses at the gene ends were 1 base for V and 14 bases for J; bases not matched to a gene: 14. The CDR3 reads CAWSGPGQGNLPLFF. CDR3 nucleotides: TGTGCCTGGAGTGGACCGGGACAGGGAAACCTACCCCTGTTTTTT.

DNA for the CDR3: TGTGCCAGCAGCAACCTTAGACTAGCGGGGGGGTATGAGCAGTTCTTC. Translating gives CASSNLRLAGGYEQFF. V usage is TRBV11-2 and J usage is TRBJ2-1; 14 positions agree with TRBD2. The trim removed 5 bases at V and 8 bases at J, leaving 8 bases unmatched. Germline values: CDR1 SGHAT, CDR2 FQNNGV. This CDR3 is built from 16 residues.

The V gene is TRBV4-2, the J gene TRBJ2-7; TRBD1 might be the D (6 bases). This CDR3 is built from 15 residues. Trimming left V 1 base short and J 4 bases short, with 14 bases between. Germline-derived CDR1 and CDR2 are LGHNA and YNFKEQ. The CDR3 loop is CASSQAQGSFYEQYF. The CDR3 coding sequence is TGTGCCAGCAGCCAAGCACAGGGAAGTTTTTACGAGCAGTACTTC.

Of note for this clone: The same CDR3 is also encoded by other DNA sequences in this sample. This rearrangement joins TRBV4-1 to TRBJ1-6, with D possibly matching TRBD1 (6 bases). Germline lookup yields CDR1 MGHRA and CDR2 YSYEKL. Trimming took 0 bases from V and 10 from J, leaving 13 bases between them. The CDR3 runs 15 residues. CDR3 sequence reads: CASSQDSQGNSPLHF. CDR3 nucleotide sequence: TGCGCCAGCAGCCAAGACTCACAGGGCAACTCACCCCTCCACTTT.

V gene TRBV9 combines with J gene TRBJ2-7; D uncertain. This CDR3 is 12 amino acids long. Per germline, CDR1 SGDLS and CDR2 YYNGEE. Trimming took 4 bases from V and 7 from J, leaving 12 bases between them. CDR3 in amino acids: CASSLVNGEQYF. CDR3 nucleotide sequence: TGTGCCAGCAGCTTAGTTAACGGGGAGCAGTACTTC.

J is TRBJ2-3 and V is TRBV19; TRBD1 might be the D (6 bases). V dropped 7 bases and J dropped 3 bases, with 17 bases sitting between them. The CDR3 runs to 15 residues. Germline CDR1 LNHDA, CDR2 SQIVND (reference sequence). The CDR3: CASNRAYLVTDTQYF. The CDR3 DNA is TGTGCCAGTAACAGGGCATACCTGGTGACAGATACGCAGTATTTT.

This chain joins TRBV18 and TRBJ1-2, with 7 bases that match TRBD1. V lost 4 bases, J lost 4 bases, and 12 bases stayed unmatched. The CDR3 runs to 16 residues. Germline values: CDR1 KGHSH, CDR2 LQKENI. CDR3 in amino acids: CASSLDRDSLAYGYTF. As DNA, the CDR3 is TGTGCCAGCTCACTAGACCGGGACAGTCTTGCCTATGGCTACACCTTC. The whole variable domain, remainder taken from reference TRBV18 and TRBJ1-2, is NAGVMQNPRHLVRRRGQEARLRCSPMKGHSHVYWYRQLPEEGLKFMVYLQKENIIDESGMPKERFSAEFPKEGPSILRIQQVVRGDSAAYFCASSLDRDSLAYGYTFGSGTRLTVV.

This chain connects TRBV5-4 to TRBJ2-1; no firm D call. The V gene lost 2 bases and the J gene lost 4 bases, with 7 bases spanning the gap. The CDR3 covers 13 residues. Germline CDR1 reads SGHNT; CDR2 reads YYREEE (reference sequence). The CDR3, as DNA: TGTGCCAGCAGCTTATTGCAGTACAATGAGCAGTTCTTC. It specifies CASSLLQYNEQFF.

This clone has a single count. The rearrangement uses TRBV6-1 and TRBJ1-1; D is unclear. The CDR3 covers 14 residues. V lost 4 bases and J lost 4, with 13 bases in between. CDR1 MNHNS and CDR2 SASEGT come from the germline V gene. CDR3: CASSVGLLGTEAFF. CDR3 in DNA: TGTGCCAGCAGTGTCGGTCTTCTGGGCACTGAAGCTTTCTTT.

The V gene is TRBV9, the J gene TRBJ2-3; D perhaps matches TRBD2 (6 bases). The length of the CDR3 is 14 residues. Germline values: CDR1 SGDLS, CDR2 YYNGEE. V lost 4 bases and J 4 bases, leaving 13 bases between the germline ends. DNA of the CDR3: TGTGCCAGCAGCCCCGGATGGGGGGCAGATACGCAGTATTTT. The encoded protein is CASSPGWGADTQYF.

The chain links TRBV7-3 to TRBJ2-7; D call uncertain. Trimming stripped 4 bases from V and 6 bases from J, with 10 bases between. CDR3 size: 12 residues. From germline, CDR1 is SGHTA and CDR2 FQGTGA. CDR3 sequence (DNA): TGTGCCAGCAGCTCGAGTGGCGGCGAGCAGTACTTC. It translates to CASSSSGGEQYF. Variable domain in full (rest from reference TRBV7-3 and TRBJ2-7): GAGVSQTPSNKVTEKGKYVELRCDPISGHTALYWYRQSLGQGPEFLIYFQGTGAADDSGLPNDRFFAVRPEGSVSTLKIQRTERGDSAVYLCASSSSGGEQYFGPGTRLTVT.

The genes are TRBV30 and TRBJ2-5; 10 bases are a match to TRBD2. This CDR3 has 15 amino acids. Germline V gene data show CDR1 as GTSNPN and CDR2 as SVGIG (reference sequence). Trimming at V came to 0 bases and at J to 4 bases, leaving 5 bases not matched to a gene. This CDR3 reads CAWSVGLAAPETQYF. In DNA, the CDR3 is TGTGCCTGGAGTGTTGGACTAGCGGCTCCAGAGACCCAGTACTTC.

The chain employs TRBV10-3 and TRBJ1-1, with TRBD1 identical over 7 bases. The CDR3 has 13 residues. Germline V gives CDR1 ENHRY, CDR2 SYGVKD. V was pared by 10 bases and J by 2 bases, with 7 bases of the junction left unmatched. The CDR3 region has the DNA TGTGCCACAGGACAGGAGCCAAACACTGAAGCTTTCTTT. Translating it yields CATGQEPNTEAFF.

The CDR3 nucleotides read TGCGCCAGCAGCTTCTCGACAGTATCTCGCGAGCAGTACTTC. Translating gives CASSFSTVSREQYF. J is TRBJ2-7 and V is TRBV5-1; tentative D call: TRBD1 (5 bases). V dropped 2 bases and J dropped 6 bases, with 15 bases sitting between them. This CDR3 region has 14 residues. The germline CDR1 and CDR2 sequences are SGHRS and YFSETQ.

The rearrangement uses TRBV29-1 and TRBJ2-5, with 10 bases fitting TRBD2. The germline V gene encodes CDR1 SQVTM and CDR2 ANQGSEA. With 6 bases clipped from V and 5 bases from J, the junction kept 12 bases outside the gene matches. This CDR3 comprises 15 residues. The CDR3 sequence: CSVKIAASGSETQYF. The DNA for the CDR3 is TGCAGCGTAAAAATAGCGGCTAGCGGGAGTGAGACCCAGTACTTC.

This chain links TRBV10-3 with TRBJ2-5; D may match TRBD1 or TRBD2 (5 bases each). The CDR3 contains 15 residues. Trimming cost V 2 bases and J 5 bases, with 15 bases left between them. Germline assignment: CDR1 ENHRY and CDR2 SYGVKD. The CDR3: CAISEVWDLRETQYF. The CDR3 DNA sequence: TGTGCCATCAGTGAGGTTTGGGACCTCCGGGAGACCCAGTACTTC.

V gene TRBV28 combines with J gene TRBJ1-1; D unclear. Germline V lookup: CDR1 MDHEN, CDR2 SYDVKM. The germline V and J ends were trimmed by 7 bases and 5 bases, with 8 bases remaining between them. CDR3 length: 11 residues. CDR3 bases: TGTGCCAGCACCCAGCGGACTGAAGCTTTCTTT. Translated, it gives CASTQRTEAFF.

The chain recombines TRBV27 with TRBJ2-1, with 7 bases aligning to TRBD2. Germline V CDR1 and CDR2: MNHEY, SMNVEV (reference sequence). CDR3 length: 15 residues. The J segment lost 1 base and the V segment lost 8 bases, leaving 8 bases of the junction unmatched. The CDR3 bases are TGTGCCAGCGGTCCGGGCGGGAGTTCCTACAATGAGCAGTTCTTC. Protein sequence: CASGPGGSSYNEQFF.

This chain joins TRBV2 and TRBJ2-4; weak D call: TRBD2 (5 bases). Germline CDR1 and CDR2: SNHLY and FYNNEI. CDR3 length: 18 amino acids. Between the trimmed V and J ends, which lost 1 base and 2 bases, there was a span of 18 bases. The CDR3 region is CASSEVLLSFGTKNIQYF. As DNA, the CDR3 is TGTGCCAGCAGTGAAGTTTTACTATCGTTCGGGACCAAAAACATTCAGTACTTC.

The CDR3 coding sequence is TGTGCCTGGAGCCCGATAGGAGGACAGAACACTGAAGCTTTCTTT. This gives the protein CAWSPIGGQNTEAFF. The J gene is TRBJ1-1, the V gene TRBV30, with D perhaps matching TRBD1 (5 bases). The CDR3 runs to 15 residues. Trimming shortened V by 3 bases and J by 1 base, and 15 bases separated the two germline ends. The germline V gene has CDR1 GTSNPN and CDR2 SVGIG (reference sequence).

V is TRBV5-1 and J is TRBJ2-1; TRBD2 aligns across 7 bases. The CDR3 covers 15 residues. Germline CDR1 SGHRS, CDR2 YFSETQ. V lost 0 bases and J lost 5; bases outside the gene matches: 5. The CDR3 spells CASSLDSGTNNEQFF. CDR3 nucleotide sequence: TGCGCCAGCAGCTTGGATTCCGGGACTAACAATGAGCAGTTCTTC.

The sample holds one count of this clone. The V gene is TRBV4-1, the J gene TRBJ1-2; TRBD1 matches 7 bases. With V trimmed by 3 bases and J by 7 bases, 8 bases remained unmatched. Per germline, CDR1 MGHRA and CDR2 YSYEKL. The CDR3 length is 14 residues. The CDR3 region is CASSQWTGVRGYTF. CDR3 coding DNA: TGCGCCAGCAGCCAGTGGACAGGCGTTCGTGGCTACACCTTC.

The chain employs TRBV29-1 and TRBJ2-5; 8 nucleotides match TRBD1. Per the germline V gene, CDR1 is SQVTM and CDR2 is ANQGSEA. This CDR3 comprises 13 residues. The junction had 6 bases not matched to a gene; V was cut back by 5 bases and J by 4 bases. In DNA form, the CDR3 reads TGCAGCGTTTCACAGGGGGTAGGAGAGACCCAGTACTTC. Translated: CSVSQGVGETQYF.

This clone was observed a single time. This chain joins TRBV7-3 and TRBJ2-1, with 7 bases matching TRBD2. Germline V gene lookup returns CDR1 SGHTA and CDR2 FQGTGA. V was pared by 8 bases and J by 2 bases, with 6 bases of the junction left unmatched. This CDR3 has 14 amino acids. CDR3 DNA sequence: TGTGCCAGCGGCCCCGGACTAGCCTACAATGAGCAGTTCTTC. Translation: CASGPGLAYNEQFF.

This sequence joins TRBV6-5 and TRBJ2-7, with 13 positions matching TRBD2. Germline V gives CDR1 MNHEY, CDR2 SVGAGI. The CDR3 is 16 residues long. J gave up 5 bases and V 0 bases, and 4 bases lay outside the gene matches. CDR3 sequence: CASSYSWTSGRNEQYF. DNA of the CDR3: TGTGCCAGCAGTTACTCTTGGACTAGCGGGAGAAACGAGCAGTACTTC.

This chain links TRBV6-1 with TRBJ2-5; D possibly uses TRBD1 or TRBD2 (6 bases each). Germline V CDR1 and CDR2: MNHNS, SASEGT. This CDR3 spans 16 amino acids. Trimming took off 4 bases at V and 4 bases at J, with 19 bases between the two ends. The CDR3, as DNA: TGTGCCAGCAGTGGGTATGTGGAAGGGGGGCGAGAGACCCAGTACTTC. It yields the protein CASSGYVEGGRETQYF.